This T cell receptor (beta chain) was recovered during a study of T cell responses to AZD1222 COVID-19 vaccine. Sequencing used immunoSEQ multiplex PCR; TCRdb keeps in-frame clones, though not all of them. There are about 110,000 clones in the sample; roughly 84% occur only once, and about 1.2% lies in the top ten. The CDR3 sequence is 13 residues long. Germline CDR1 reads LNHDA; CDR2 reads SQIVND (reference sequence). V lost 0 bases, J lost 3 bases, and 5 bases lay in between. The origin of this receptor is an adult in good health. The specimen comprised peripheral blood, sampled on day 0 of AZD1222 vaccination. The rearrangement joins TRBV19 to TRBJ1-1, with D perhaps matching TRBD1 (5 bases). The CDR3 coding sequence is TGTGCCAGTAGTATAGACAGGGACACTGAAGCTTTCTTT. Amino acid sequence: CASSIDRDTEAFF.